The T cell receptor (beta chain) described here comes from a study of CD8+ T cells in alopecia areata. Extracted RNA was reverse transcribed, and the resulting cDNA served as sequencing template. The repertoire was sequenced with immunoSEQ multiplex PCR; TCRdb's copy has only in-frame clones and lacks some. The sample carries about 160,000 clones, about three fifths recorded once. The CDR3 is made up of 14 amino acids. The V gene's germline CDR1 is SGHTA and CDR2 FQGNSA. Trimming at V came to 4 bases and at J to 7 bases, leaving 2 bases not matched to a gene. Treatment denoted: oral pan-JAK inhibitor, 5-10 mg twice daily.

The TCR sequence derives from a human donor with alopecia areata. The specimen was CD4+ T cells sorted from blood, collected at week 4, from a patient treated with tofacitinib. The genes are TRBV7-2 and TRBJ2-7, with 15 nucleotides matching TRBD2. CDR3 in DNA: TGTGCCAGCAGCTGGACTAGCGGGGGGGTGGAGCAGTACTTC. Its protein product is CASSWTSGGVEQYF.